The clone carrying this TCR beta chain came up a few times. Its antigen is not known. Germline CDR1 SEHNR, CDR2 FQNEAQ (reference sequence). The CDR3 totals 16 residues. Trimming at V came to 2 bases and at J to 0 bases, leaving 4 bases not matched to a gene. The source of the sample is a study of molecular identifiers for immune sequencing clone quantification. Study-level results: Spiked Jurkat TCR RNA from one cell was reportedly detectable among around 1 million naive cells. Over 99% of CMV-specific effector molecules, but under 1% of naive ones, were in clones above 20 copies.

CD8+CD4-CCR7+CD45RA+ cells were sorted as naive CD8 T cells. The authors built bulk TCR libraries by previously described methods with listed TCR primers. TCRdb ran MiXCR on the PCR reads and lists one entry per CDR3 protein. The sample records over 600,000 distinct CDR3 sequences, roughly 21% being singletons. The chain uses TRBV7-9 and TRBJ2-5; TRBD2 agrees at 9 bases. What was sequenced was naive CD8+ T cells from blood, with Jurkat cell RNA spiked in. Subset meaning: FACS-sorted CD8+CD4-CCR7+CD45RA+ naive T cells. The TCR originated in a human donor in good health. Some libraries in this study had Jurkat cell RNA spiked in. The CDR3 DNA is TGTGCCAGCAGCTTACGGCTAGCGGGGCACCAAGAGACCCAGTACTTC. It specifies CASSLRLAGHQETQYF.